The 16 T cell receptor beta chains reported below all come from one sample, sequenced in a study of T cell repertoires in cytomegalovirus infection. Antigens for these TCRs are unknown. TCRdb ran MiXCR on the reads and lists one entry per CDR3 protein. This table holds approximately 910,000 distinct CDR3 sequences, roughly 30% found once. The material sequenced was cultured CD8+ T cells from PBMCs, taken from culture after CMV antigen stimulation. All receptors come from a human donor in good health (CMV status not recorded). Some clones in this sample may be carry-over from other donors' samples.

V gene TRBV9 combines with J gene TRBJ1-2, with D perhaps matching TRBD1 (6 bases). Trimming left V 4 bases short and J 6 bases short, with 19 bases between. The CDR3 is 15 residues long. The germline gives CDR1 SGDLS, CDR2 YYNGEE. This CDR3 reads CASSPSVGGGNGYTF. CDR3 in DNA: TGTGCCAGCAGCCCAAGTGTAGGGGGTGGCAATGGCTACACCTTC.

In DNA, the CDR3 is TGTGCCAGCAGCTTAGGGTCGTGGAGCTCCTATAATTCACCCCTCCACTTT. Protein sequence: CASSLGSWSSYNSPLHF. This chain uses TRBV11-2 with TRBJ1-6; D not resolved. Germline assignment: CDR1 SGHAT and CDR2 FQNNGV. V gave up 1 base and J gave up 0 bases, with 10 bases separating them. This CDR3 is built from 17 residues. Full variable domain (rest looked up from reference TRBV11-2 and TRBJ1-6): EAGVAQSPRYKIIEKRQSVAFWCNPISGHATLYWYQQILGQGPKLLIQFQNNGVVDDSQLPKDRFSAERLKGVDSTLKIQPAKLEDSAVYLCASSLGSWSSYNSPLHFGNGTRLTVT.

The table lists this clonotype with many counts. This chain connects TRBV7-9 to TRBJ1-1; tentative D call: TRBD1 (5 bases). There are 17 residues in the CDR3. Trimming left V 7 bases short and J 1 base short, with 22 bases between. CDR1 and CDR2 from the germline V gene are SEHNR and FQNEAQ (reference sequence). CDR3 DNA: TGTGCCAGCACCATAGGACACAGGCCGAGGGAGAACACTGAAGCTTTCTTT. This gives the protein CASTIGHRPRENTEAFF.

Points on this clonotype: The junction shows a germline mismatch at one end, possibly a read error. The rearrangement links TRBV7-7 to TRBJ2-1; D is uncertain. CDR3 length: 13 residues. Germline V gene sequence: CDR1 SSHAT, CDR2 FNYEAQ (reference sequence). The CDR3 is CASSWKQGNEQFF. The CDR3 coding sequence is TGTGCTAGCAGCTGGAAGCAAGGCAATGAGCAGTTCTTC.

This clonotype came up a few times. The gene calls are TRBV7-2 and TRBJ2-2; 10 positions agree with TRBD1. Germline V gene lookup returns CDR1 SGHTA and CDR2 FQGNSA. This CDR3 has 15 amino acids. J gave up 5 bases and V 7 bases, and 7 bases lay outside the gene matches. In DNA, the CDR3 is TGTGCCAGCACTCGACAGGGGGCGAGAACCGGGGAGCTGTTTTTT. It yields the protein CASTRQGARTGELFF.

This clonotype was found a few times. The gene calls are TRBV6-6 and TRBJ1-6; possible D gene TRBD1, 5 bases. The V gene's germline CDR1 is MNHNY and CDR2 SVGAGI (reference sequence). The CDR3 is 16 amino acids. With 2 bases removed from V and 3 bases from J, the gap between germline ends came to 11 bases. CDR3: CASSYGTENYNSPLHF. The DNA for the CDR3 is TGTGCCAGCAGTTACGGGACCGAAAACTATAATTCACCCCTCCACTTT.

V is TRBV20-1 and J is TRBJ1-3; D not certain. Germline CDR1 and CDR2: DFQATT and SNEGSKA (reference sequence). This CDR3 comprises 13 residues. Between the trimmed V and J ends, which lost 3 bases and 0 bases, there was a span of 6 bases. CDR3 amino acids: CSARGISGNTIYF. CDR3 bases: TGCAGTGCTAGGGGGATCTCTGGAAACACCATATATTTT.

In this sample, this clonotype turned up a few times. V is TRBV12-5 and J is TRBJ2-7, with unresolved D. V lost 6 bases and J lost 4, with 7 bases in between. This CDR3 is built from 11 residues. Looked up from germline, CDR1 is LGHNT and CDR2 is FRNRAP. CDR3 loop: CASGPSYEQYF. The CDR3 nucleotides are TGTGCTAGTGGCCCGAGTTACGAGCAGTACTTC.

This chain uses TRBV10-2 with TRBJ2-1; no clear D gene. The CDR3 covers 13 residues. With 8 bases removed from V and 4 bases from J, the gap between germline ends came to 12 bases. CDR1 and CDR2 from the germline V gene are WSHSY and SAAADI. CDR3 region: CASSTDLYNEQFF. The CDR3 region has the DNA TGCGCCAGCTCGACGGACCTGTACAATGAGCAGTTCTTC.

The chain couples TRBV4-1 to TRBJ2-5, with 10 bases that match TRBD2. The CDR3 is 15 amino acids. Germline V CDR1 and CDR2: MGHRA, YSYEKL. The V gene end was trimmed by 0 bases and the J gene end by 7 bases; junction bases not matched to a gene: 5. DNA of the CDR3: TGCGCCAGCAGCCAAGAACCTAGCGGGGGTGCGACCCAGTACTTC. Protein product: CASSQEPSGGATQYF.

This clonotype was counted between two and nine times. A junction boundary mismatches the germline segment, possibly from a read error. The chain employs TRBV5-3 and TRBJ2-3; 8 nucleotides align to TRBD1. TRBV5-3 is an ORF, with its function uncertain. This CDR3 spans 19 amino acids. CDR3 nucleotide sequence: TGTGCCAGCAGCTTATTAGGACAGGGAAAGTATAAAGAAGCAGATACGCAGTATTTT. It translates to CASSLLGQGKYKEADTQYF.

The rearrangement joins TRBV12-3 or TRBV12-4 to TRBJ2-5; 10 nucleotides agree with TRBD1. The CDR3 runs 16 residues. V trimming: 5 bases; J trimming: 3 bases; junction bases outside the gene matches: 9. CDR3 residues: CASSGSKTGGEETQYF. For the CDR3, the DNA is TGTGCCAGCAGTGGATCAAAGACAGGGGGCGAAGAGACCCAGTACTTC.

This clonotype has at least ten counts. The chain uses TRBV7-2 and TRBJ1-1; D not certain. V was trimmed by 5 bases and J by 4 bases, leaving 11 bases between them. This CDR3 is 13 amino acids long. Germline values: CDR1 SGHTA, CDR2 FQGNSA. The CDR3 spells CASSLLVGTEAFF. The CDR3 nucleotides read TGTGCCAGCAGCCTCCTCGTCGGCACTGAAGCTTTCTTT.

This chain links TRBV4-1 with TRBJ2-1; D gene unclear. This CDR3 has 12 amino acids. From germline, CDR1 is MGHRA and CDR2 YSYEKL. V dropped 2 bases and J dropped 8 bases, with 7 bases sitting between them. CDR3 in DNA: TGCGCCAGCAGCCAAATTCTGGATGAGCAGTTCTTC. Its protein product is CASSQILDEQFF.

The chain carries TRBV6-8 and TRBJ2-4, with D uncertain. Germline V CDR1 and CDR2: MNHGY, SAAAGT. The CDR3 spans 13 residues. V lost 4 bases, J lost 8 bases, and 12 bases lay in between. Written as DNA, the CDR3 is TGTGCCAGCAGTTTGGTGGCGCTGGACATTCAGTACTTC. Its protein product is CASSLVALDIQYF.

The chain joins TRBV6-5 to TRBJ2-3; 11 bases agree with TRBD2. This CDR3 is 15 amino acids long. Germline CDR1 reads MNHEY; CDR2 reads SVGAGI. V shed 8 bases, J shed 2 bases, and the junction held 6 bases outside the gene matches. CDR3 protein: CASSGTSGNTDTQYF. Written as DNA, the CDR3 is TGTGCCAGCTCCGGGACTAGCGGTAACACAGATACGCAGTATTTT.